Listed below are T cell receptor beta chains from one sample, sequenced in a study of T cell responses to AZD1222 COVID-19 vaccine. Here immunoSEQ multiplex PCR was the method, and the copy in TCRdb shows in-frame clones only, minus some. The sample yields 150,000 to 200,000 clones, about 86% seen once. The source was peripheral blood, collected 28 days after the second AZD1222 dose. Source of these receptors: an adult who received the AZD1222 COVID-19 vaccine. Both conserved end residues are part of each CDR3. Each record gives: V gene, J gene, CDR3 protein.

TRBV10-1	TRBJ2-3	CASSVGTSGGADTQYF
TRBV11-2	TRBJ1-6	CASSFGGSSYNSPLHF
TRBV6-5	TRBJ1-6	CASSSGQGVVSPLHF
TRBV27	TRBJ1-6	CASSPGVVYNSPLHF
TRBV10-3	TRBJ1-4	CAISDRGPANEKLFF
TRBV2	TRBJ1-1	CASKRTANTEAFF
TRBV18	TRBJ2-6	CASSPGRAGANVLTF
TRBV7-3	TRBJ1-1	CASSPTDMGQGALDTEAFF
TRBV20-1	TRBJ1-5	CSASTGMGTYSNQPQHF
TRBV7-3	TRBJ2-2	CASSPQSGTSGVIGELFF
TRBV18	TRBJ1-4	CASSPGATNEKLFF
TRBV2	TRBJ2-3	CASSEVRTDTQYF
TRBV7-2	TRBJ1-4	CASSPRGGNNEKLFF
TRBV19	TRBJ2-2	CASSIGSRGFANTGELFF
TRBV6-5	TRBJ1-1	CASSPTAARNTEAFF
TRBV5-1	TRBJ2-3	CASSLINPSTDTQYF
TRBV10-1	TRBJ1-2	CASSPDRVYGYTF
TRBV9	TRBJ2-7	CASSVGLAEAYEQYF
TRBV5-1	TRBJ1-3	CASSPAATTDPRGNTIYF
TRBV3-1/TRBV3-2	TRBJ1-2	CASSHHQADRDYGYTF
TRBV30	TRBJ2-3	CAWSTGGPRYF
TRBV19	TRBJ2-1	CASSIVSSTSRFF
TRBV3-1/TRBV3-2	TRBJ1-2	CASSPGQGVSGYTF
TRBV25-1	TRBJ2-5	CASSPGETQYF
TRBV5-1	TRBJ2-3	CASSLEGLLGADTQYF
TRBV12-5	TRBJ1-2	CASGLGQGALGYTF
TRBV5-4	TRBJ2-1	CASSFGQASYNEQFF
TRBV19	TRBJ2-2	CASSILVGGLNGELFF
TRBV6-6	TRBJ2-1	CASKIPGLGWSTGFF
TRBV3-1/TRBV3-2	TRBJ1-3	CASTMRTGGGNTIYF
TRBV19	TRBJ1-2	CASTTQRGNYGYTF
TRBV6-5	TRBJ1-6	CASGYFDGVNSPLHF
TRBV15	TRBJ2-7	CATSRDEGQGPRGQYF
TRBV6-2/TRBV6-3	TRBJ2-5	CASSYGGGAGETQYF
TRBV30	TRBJ1-2	CAWSGSYGYTF
TRBV4-1	TRBJ1-4	CASSRIQTVKLFF
TRBV7-9	TRBJ2-1	CASSPGQTTYNEQFF
TRBV4-2	TRBJ1-4	CASSRKDGATNEKLFF
TRBV30	TRBJ1-1	CAWSPTGTEAFF
TRBV19	TRBJ2-5	CASSGQGSQETQYF
TRBV7-3	TRBJ2-1	CASSLIPNEQFF
TRBV3-1/TRBV3-2	TRBJ2-5	CASSQGTSQETQYF
TRBV7-3	TRBJ2-1	CASSSGLAGGRFF
TRBV11-3	TRBJ2-5	CASSLATSGGETQYF
TRBV3-1/TRBV3-2	TRBJ2-7	CASSQEGLRPGQYF
TRBV2	TRBJ1-2	CASKRQGDYGYTF
TRBV19	TRBJ1-1	CASSIVRDSEAFF
TRBV30	TRBJ1-3	CAWSLGPGNTIYF
TRBV24-1	TRBJ1-5	CATSDIGGEQPQHF
TRBV9	TRBJ2-3	CASSARGGIDTQYF
TRBV19	TRBJ1-2	CASTLKGGGYTF
TRBV30	TRBJ1-2	CAWSGGAGDYGYTF
TRBV30	TRBJ2-3	CATSGTFSTDTQYF
TRBV12-3/TRBV12-4	TRBJ1-3	CASSLRGGNTIYF
TRBV19	TRBJ2-2	CASSPGQVTGELFF
TRBV7-9	TRBJ2-7	CASSSLGQNYEQYF
TRBV18	TRBJ1-1	CASSGLGGATEAFF
TRBV6-5	TRBJ1-1	CASSFRGPTEAFF
TRBV19	TRBJ1-5	CASRDRGGQPQHF
TRBV2	TRBJ2-5	CASSVGGVGKETQYF